This entry concerns a single T cell receptor (beta chain). This clone's antigen is unknown. Per-nucleotide qualities are absent, and no much larger clonotype sits a single base away. The data were obtained in a study of cytomegalovirus exposure and HLA in healthy donors (TCRdb year 2017). With regard to the full study: In an earlier analysis of 587 of the donors, 250 to 300 Gb of sequence data and 117 million unique TCR beta sequences from 150 million to 200 million T cells were reported. Roughly 300 gigabases of sequencing data and tens of millions of unique TCR sequences were included in an early release covering under 650 HLA-typed donors. Of the roughly 390 genotyped donors, 75% to 85% were placed in the genetic ancestry cluster associated with self-reported Caucasian donors. The study aimed to test whether signatures of past pathogen exposure could be identified by cataloging public T cell receptors. The study used immunosequencing to profile the T cell repertoires of under 700 subjects and linked those repertoires to cytomegalovirus serostatus. In addition to the first cohort of 500 to 850 subjects, a separate validation cohort of 100 to 150 different subjects was used. To predict cytomegalovirus infection status, the study combined high-throughput TCR immunosequencing, statistical association of individual TCRs with disease status, and machine learning. To study patterns of TCR occurrence, a later analysis re-analyzed previously published TCR beta repertoires from 666 donors and added high-resolution HLA genotyping. Rather than using new phenotypic data, the later analysis identified candidate immune exposures from TCR beta sequences and from how often those sequences occurred across donors. To decide whether each TCR beta V gene segment behaved as functional or pseudogenic, an earlier analysis of some 600 of the donors relied on high-throughput TCR beta sequencing. Donor age, sex, ethnicity and CMV serostatus were compiled together with the repertoire data. In a later genetic analysis, genome-wide SNP genotypes for about 55% of the roughly 670 donors were used, and that subset was treated as a discovery cohort. All discovery cohort repertoires had been generated on a single sequencing platform. HLA typing covered class I and class II loci at four-digit resolution. The number of donors typed differed by locus, with about 629-640 for A, B, C, DRB1 and DQB1, more than 500 for DQA1, about 610 for DPA1, and some 470 for DPB1. A handful of DR-DQ haplotypes were handled as single units for association and clustering because linkage in the cohort was strong. Across approximately 400 genotyped donors of the cohort, an average of about 220,000 unique TCR beta nucleotide sequences per donor were sequenced, and roughly a sixth of those sequences were non-productive.

Results the study describes overall, beyond this receptor: Immune exposure information for the cohort was limited to CMV serostatus. A later analysis associated 15,000 to 20,000 TCR beta sequences with specific HLA alleles at a false discovery rate of 0.05. It was suggested by the authors that the approach could potentially be generalized to other disease states and immunological phenotypes. Over 15 rarely observed V segments, including chromosome 9 orphons, were excluded from the earlier analysis of a few hundred of the donors because counts were too low. Strong co-occurrence of HLA alleles, especially DR and DQ, made assigning TCR associations to individual alleles difficult. Correlated functional status among segregating V segments might be attributable to linkage disequilibrium, but an unknown experimental factor could not be ruled out. Across donors, most TCR sequences were observed very rarely, whereas some public TCRs were present in many individuals. A later genetic analysis reported fewer N-insertions in productive TCRs among donors in an Asian-associated ancestry cluster than the roughly 640-donor mean. The presence/absence analyses assumed that sequencing depth was roughly uniform across donors, and that assumption may not be true. In a later analysis, several top co-occurrence clusters were reported to appear linked to parvovirus B19, influenza, CMV and Epstein-Barr virus. According to a later analysis, most CMV-associated TCR beta chains appeared to be HLA-restricted, and the HLA associations seemed to be driven largely by CMV exposure. The study listed 164 TCR beta chains as associated with cytomegalovirus. In a later analysis, HLA-associated TCR beta chains were found to be more clonally expanded and to have lower generation probabilities than equally common non-associated chains. Because some donors lacked HLA typing at each locus, the association tests relied only on the typed subset. Broadly in line with IMGT annotations, most TCR beta V segments showed up in productive rearrangements about 90% or about 30% of the time in an earlier analysis of roughly 590 of the donors. A later genetic analysis associated a missense DCLRE1C variant with V-gene and J-gene trimming of TCR beta chains, and an independent cohort replicated the association. This cohort had only TCR beta chains sequenced, and the lack of alpha or paired-chain data limited which features could be detected. A cluster of highly shared sequence variants was judged likely to represent a technical artifact of the sequencing pipeline. In both the original and validation cohorts, the classifier was reported to diagnose cytomegalovirus status with high specificity and sensitivity. In a later analysis, the rate of TCR association differed among HLA loci, with DRB1 alleles having the most associated TCRs and HLA-C alleles having the fewest. A few of the identified cytomegalovirus-associated TCR beta chains were confirmed in vitro to be specific for cytomegalovirus antigens. A further reported finding was that TCR beta sequences accurately predicted the HLA-A and HLA-B alleles for most subjects in the first cohort. The 87-base-pair reads could not distinguish some IMGT-functional V segments, including TRBV6-2 and TRBV6-3, so those segments were excluded.

The cohort consisted of approximately 670 healthy bone marrow donors. Cohort members were all nominally healthy when sampled, although unrecorded immune exposures were likely present. CMV serostatus was recorded as positive for about 300 and negative for about 55% of the 666 cohort members, whereas no CMV serostatus was recorded for the donor in question. A peripheral blood sample was provided by each donor, and peripheral blood mononuclear cells were used for TCR beta sequencing. The Qiagen DNeasy Blood Extraction Kit was used to extract genomic DNA from the blood cell samples. From the cysteine through the phenylalanine, the CDR3 covers 14 amino acids. Just the 42-base CDR3 DNA is kept, in frame starting at base 1. CDR1 SGHAT and CDR2 FQNNGV are derived from the germline V gene. V is cut by 5 bases and J by 6 bases, and the space between the germline ends is 15 bases. The library was prepared using the immunoSEQ multiplex PCR assay. The multiplex PCR relied on a mix of 60 forward primers for TCR Vbeta segments and 13 reverse primers for TCR Jbeta segments. The CDR3 region of rearranged TCR beta genes was amplified from genomic DNA with a multiplex PCR assay. The Illumina HiSeq System was used to sequence the amplified TCR beta libraries as 87-base-pair reads. For the original study's pipeline: Across the 670 or so repertoires, a later analysis counted roughly 84 million unique TCR beta chains, approximately 12 million of which were shared by at least two donors. Raw reads were error-corrected and collapsed into unique sequences by a nearest-neighbor algorithm in which closely related sequences were merged to remove PCR and sequencing errors. Alignment of CDR3 sequences to IMGT reference sequences was used to assign V, D and J gene segments. For a sequence to be retained, a match of at least six nucleotides to both a V gene segment and a J gene segment was required. A rearrangement counted as productive if the CDR3 had no stop codons and remained in frame with V and J, and every other rearrangement counted as non-productive. CDR3 was defined according to IMGT convention as the region running from the second conserved V-encoded cysteine to the conserved J-encoded phenylalanine. Sequences without an unambiguous match to a single V gene segment were excluded from the earlier analysis of several hundred of the donors. An earlier analysis of some 610 of the donors called V segments functional above 56.7% productive rearrangements and segregating when the between-donor standard deviation exceeded 5%. To diagnose cytomegalovirus status from the catalog of TCR beta chain sequences, a statistical classification framework was built. V and J gene assignment, in a later analysis, came from comparing TCR nucleotide sequences with IMGT/GENE-DB human TR gene sequences. The TCRdist pipeline was used in a later analysis to assign CDR3 sequences and most-parsimonious VDJ recombination scenarios. A later analysis defined each TCR beta chain by its CDR3 amino acid sequence plus V-gene family, and excluded reads lacking a unique V-gene family. As a way to deal with suspected cross-contamination and a sequencing artifact, a later analysis dropped 450 to 600 nucleotide sequences that were highly shared and had low generation probability. A later analysis calculated a clonal expansion index for each public chain from normalized within-repertoire ranks of inferred template counts. In a later analysis, generation probabilities were computed with a VDJ recombination model fitted to out-of-frame rearrangements, and the resulting probabilities were checked against IGoR. Hypergeometric tests were used in a later analysis to score TCR-TCR, TCR-HLA and TCR-CMV co-occurrence, with a repertoire-size bias correction applied to the TCR pairs. In a later analysis, false discovery rates were estimated by permuting HLA or CMV assignments 20 times. In a later analysis, co-occurring TCRs were grouped using DBSCAN, with TCRdist sequence similarity added in when clustering inside HLA-allele-positive subsets. Repertoires with fewer than 30,000 or more than 120,000 public chains were left out of co-occurrence clustering, as were about five repertoires with anomalous nucleotide sharing. TCRdb holds this immuneACCESS table with in-frame rearrangements only. Some clones are missing; in checked studies, unresolved V genes explain under half, and the rest has no known cause. The DNA gave D and trimming, while V, J and clone size come from that table. The sample profile shows about 140,000 clones; roughly two thirds of them were found once. The ten largest clones represent approximately 14% of the sample.

The sequenced sample consisted of PBMCs. The V and J segments used are TRBV11-2 and TRBJ2-3; a weak D assignment points to TRBD1 (6 bases agree). The clonotype comes from a human donor in good health. CDR3 protein: CASSPYTGPDTQYF. The base sequence is TGTGCCAGCAGCCCATACACAGGGCCCGATACGCAGTATTTT.